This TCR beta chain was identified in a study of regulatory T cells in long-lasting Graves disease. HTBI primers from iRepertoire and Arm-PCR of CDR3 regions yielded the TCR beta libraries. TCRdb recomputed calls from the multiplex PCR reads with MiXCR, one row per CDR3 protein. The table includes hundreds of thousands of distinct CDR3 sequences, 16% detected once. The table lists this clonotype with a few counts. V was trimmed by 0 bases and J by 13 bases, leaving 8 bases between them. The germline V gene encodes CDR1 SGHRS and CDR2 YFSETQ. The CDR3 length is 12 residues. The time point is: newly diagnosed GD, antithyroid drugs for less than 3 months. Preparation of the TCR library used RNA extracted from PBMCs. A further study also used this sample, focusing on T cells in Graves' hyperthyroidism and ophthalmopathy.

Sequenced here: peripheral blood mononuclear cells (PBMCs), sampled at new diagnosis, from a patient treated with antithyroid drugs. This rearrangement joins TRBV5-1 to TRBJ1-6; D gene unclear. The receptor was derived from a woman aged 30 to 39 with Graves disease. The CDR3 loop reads CASSLVPGPLHF. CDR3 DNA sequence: TGCGCCAGCAGCTTGGTTCCGGGGCCCCTCCACTTT.